Described below is a single TCR beta chain sequence and its context. The sample belongs to a study of blood T cell repertoires in COVID-19. As for the study in general: From T cells, B-cell-depleted T cells, or PBMCs came the material, which was cDNA or gDNA.

In the authors' workflow: Amplifying reference gene primers gave estimates of nucleated cell counts. Libraries were prepared by immunoSEQ multiplex PCR; TCRdb keeps only in-frame clonotypes and omits some of them. V and J calls and clone size are copied from that table; D and trimming were computed from the DNA. In the table there are 450,000 or so clones, about nine tenths of which are singletons. J was trimmed by 4 bases and V by 0 bases; bases with no gene match: 0. Looked up from germline, CDR1 is SGHTA and CDR2 is FQGNSA. The CDR3 runs 15 residues. This chain connects TRBV7-2 to TRBJ2-1; TRBD2 aligns across 10 bases. This sequence was found in a woman between 40 and 55 years old with COVID-19, enrolled during active disease. The specimen was peripheral blood. CDR3 sequence reads: CASSLASGGYNEQFF. CDR3 DNA sequence: TGTGCCAGCAGCTTAGCTAGCGGGGGGTACAATGAGCAGTTCTTC.